The 29 T cell receptor beta chains reported below all come from one sample, sequenced in a study of response to subunit inactivated influenza vaccine. Via MiXCR, TCRdb re-called the RT-PCR reads, giving one row per CDR3 protein. Of hundreds of thousands of distinct CDR3 sequences in the sample, approximately 17% were seen once. This specimen was PBMCs from blood, taken 5 days after vaccination. These receptors all stem from a man aged 50-60 years who received an inactivated influenza vaccine.

V usage is TRBV5-1 and J usage is TRBJ1-4; D remains unclear. V was trimmed by 5 bases and J by 8 bases, leaving 13 bases between them. Germline assignment: CDR1 SGHRS and CDR2 YFSETQ. The CDR3 extends over 13 amino acids. The chain's CDR3 is CASRIDGNEKLFF. CDR3 nucleotides: TGCGCCAGCAGAATCGACGGGAACGAAAAACTGTTTTTT.

The J gene is TRBJ1-6, the V gene TRBV27, with D unclear. CDR3 length: 14 amino acids. The germline V gene has CDR1 MNHEY and CDR2 SMNVEV (reference sequence). Trimming stripped 5 bases from V and 10 bases from J, with 15 bases between. The CDR3 loop reads CASSPGPKSSPLHF. For the CDR3, the DNA is TGTGCCAGCAGTCCGGGTCCTAAATCGTCACCCCTCCACTTT.

The chain recombines TRBV20-1 with TRBJ1-6, with 8 nucleotides matching TRBD1. Trimming removed 7 bases from V and 4 bases from J; junction bases left unmatched: 9. Germline V CDR1 and CDR2: DFQATT, SNEGSKA (reference sequence). The CDR3 has 15 amino acids. CDR3 loop: CSGQTGDFYNSPLHF. The CDR3 nucleotides are TGCAGTGGCCAGACAGGGGACTTTTATAATTCACCCCTCCACTTT.

This clonotype occurred many times. The V and J genes are TRBV29-1 and TRBJ2-6; D not resolved. This CDR3 comprises 13 residues. Trimming pared 4 bases from V and 2 bases from J, leaving 6 bases between. The germline gives CDR1 SQVTM, CDR2 ANQGSEA. The CDR3 spells CSVAKTGANVLTF. The DNA for the CDR3 is TGCAGCGTTGCTAAAACTGGGGCCAACGTCCTGACTTTC.

Ten or more counts support this clonotype. The genes are TRBV20-1 and TRBJ1-5, with unresolved D. Germline V gene lookup returns CDR1 DFQATT and CDR2 SNEGSKA (reference sequence). The CDR3 loop spans 13 amino acids. Between the trimmed V and J ends, which lost 1 base and 4 bases, there was a span of 8 bases. The CDR3 DNA reads TGCAGTGCTAGAGGTCCGGGGAATCAGCCCCAGCATTTT. Translation: CSARGPGNQPQHF.

This clonotype was recorded at least ten times. This sequence joins TRBV20-1 and TRBJ1-1; 10 bases fit TRBD1. Losses at the gene ends were 4 bases for V and 7 bases for J; bases not matched to a gene: 6. The CDR3 is 13 residues long. Per germline, CDR1 DFQATT and CDR2 SNEGSKA (reference sequence). CDR3 residues: CSATGQGEFEAFF. The CDR3 DNA is TGCAGTGCTACCGGACAGGGGGAGTTTGAAGCTTTCTTT.

This clonotype was detected once. At one boundary the junction diverges from the germline segment, which might be a read error. The J gene is TRBJ2-1, the V gene TRBV7-9; D may be TRBD2 (5 bases). Germline CDR1 reads SEHNR; CDR2 reads FQNEAQ (reference sequence). The CDR3 contains 16 residues. CDR3 nucleotides: TGTGCCAGCAGCTCCCAGCGGCGGGTCTTCTACAATGAGCAGCTCTTC. Translated, it gives CASSSQRRVFYNEQLF.

V and J are TRBV5-5 and TRBJ2-1, with D perhaps matching TRBD1 or TRBD2 (6 bases each). Germline V gives CDR1 SGHKS, CDR2 YYEKEE (reference sequence). V was shortened by 7 bases and J by 4 bases, with 15 bases between the two germline ends. The CDR3 covers 14 residues. The CDR3 loop is CASETGALYNEQFF. The CDR3 nucleotides read TGTGCCAGCGAGACGGGGGCCTTGTACAATGAGCAGTTCTTC. The whole variable domain, remainder taken from reference TRBV5-5 and TRBJ2-1, is DAGVTQSPTHLIKTRGQQVTLRCSPISGHKSVSWYQQVLGQGPQFIFQYYEKEERGRGNFPDRFSARQFPNYSSELNVNALLLGDSALYLCASETGALYNEQFFGPGTRLTVL.

This clonotype was observed a few times. The chain joins TRBV20-1 to TRBJ2-7; D gene ambiguous. The germline V and J ends were trimmed by 0 bases and 4 bases, with 10 bases remaining between them. Germline V CDR1 and CDR2: DFQATT, SNEGSKA (reference sequence). The CDR3 is 13 amino acids. CDR3 region: CSAREVTTYEQYF. CDR3 coding DNA: TGCAGTGCTAGAGAGGTCACAACATACGAGCAGTACTTC.

This clonotype has a handful of counts. V gene TRBV5-1 combines with J gene TRBJ2-1, with D possibly TRBD2 on 5 matching bases. With 4 bases removed from V and 6 bases from J, the gap between germline ends came to 17 bases. The CDR3 covers 15 residues. The germline CDR1 and CDR2 sequences are SGHRS and YFSETQ. The CDR3 DNA follows: TGCGCCAGCAGCGAGCAATCTTATGGGAGCAATGAGCAGTTCTTC. This encodes CASSEQSYGSNEQFF.

This clonotype was recorded once. The chain has TRBV28 and TRBJ2-1, with 14 bases that match TRBD2. CDR3 length: 15 amino acids. CDR1 and CDR2 from the germline V gene are MDHEN and SYDVKM. J was trimmed by 8 bases and V by 4 bases; bases with no gene match: 4. Written as DNA, the CDR3 is TGTGCCAGCAGTTCCAGGGGACTAGCGGGAGATGAGCAGTTCTTC. Amino acid sequence: CASSSRGLAGDEQFF.

This clonotype was detected a few times. The V and J genes are TRBV11-1 and TRBJ2-1; D might be TRBD1 or TRBD2, each matching 6 bases. CDR3 size: 19 residues. Looked up from germline, CDR1 is SGHAT and CDR2 is FQDESV (reference sequence). V was cut by 5 bases and J by 2 bases, with 25 bases left in between. As DNA, the CDR3 is TGTGCCAGCAGCAAAAGCCCTACGGGGGCAGGGATTCCCTACAATGAGCAGTTCTTC. This translates into CASSKSPTGAGIPYNEQFF.

This clonotype was seen a single time. This chain joins TRBV28 and TRBJ2-1; D possibly corresponds to TRBD2 (6 bases). V lost 2 bases to trimming and J lost 0 bases, with 11 bases between them. There are 16 residues in the CDR3. From germline, CDR1 is MDHEN and CDR2 SYDVKM. CDR3 sequence reads: CASSLGGANSYNEQFF. The DNA of the CDR3 is TGTGCCAGCAGTTTAGGCGGGGCTAACTCCTACAATGAGCAGTTCTTC.

This clonotype was found a few times. This sequence joins TRBV7-6 and TRBJ2-3; 8 nucleotides align to TRBD1. The CDR3 length is 15 residues. From germline, CDR1 is SGHVS and CDR2 FNYEAQ. V shed 5 bases and J 1 base; nucleotides not matched to a gene: 5. The CDR3 protein is CASSRTGQGTDTQYF. The CDR3 DNA is TGTGCCAGCAGCCGGACAGGGCAAGGCACAGATACGCAGTATTTT. The variable domain in full, completed from reference TRBV7-6 and TRBJ2-3, reads GAGVSQSPRYKVTKRGQDVALRCDPISGHVSLYWYRQALGQGPEFLTYFNYEAQQDKSGLPNDRFSAERPEGSISTLTIQRTEQRDSAMYRCASSRTGQGTDTQYFGPGTRLTVL.

This clonotype was detected many times. This sequence joins TRBV12-3 or TRBV12-4 and TRBJ1-1; tentatively, D is TRBD1 (5 bases). V was shortened by 1 base and J by 4 bases, with 10 bases between the two germline ends. CDR3 length equals 14 residues. Written as DNA, the CDR3 is TGTGCCAGCAGTTTAGGGGGCCGGGGCACTGAAGCTTTCTTT. Translation gives CASSLGGRGTEAFF.

This clonotype appeared many times. DNA of the CDR3: TGTGCCAGCAGTTTGGTTAGCGGGACCTACAATGAGCAGTTCTTC. This translates into CASSLVSGTYNEQFF. The chain links TRBV27 to TRBJ2-1; 8 nucleotides line up with TRBD2. The CDR3 spans 15 residues. The V segment lost 3 bases and the J segment 2 bases; nucleotides outside the gene matches: 3. Germline V CDR1 and CDR2: MNHEY, SMNVEV (reference sequence).

The V call is TRBV5-1, the J call TRBJ1-2; weak D call: TRBD1 (5 bases). Looked up from germline, CDR1 is SGHRS and CDR2 is YFSETQ. The CDR3 covers 14 residues. Trimming pared 0 bases from V and 8 bases from J, leaving 14 bases between. CDR3 DNA sequence: TGCGCCAGCAGCTTGGAGGCGGCAGGGAGCGGCTACACCTTC. It codes for CASSLEAAGSGYTF.

This clonotype turned up a few times. The gene calls are TRBV12-3 or TRBV12-4 and TRBJ1-3; D is unclear. V was clipped by 0 bases and J by 4 bases, with 4 bases between them. This CDR3 comprises 13 residues. DNA of the CDR3: TGTGCCAGCAGTTTAGCAGCCGGAAACACCATATATTTT. Amino acid sequence: CASSLAAGNTIYF.

This clonotype was picked up many times. This chain connects TRBV29-1 to TRBJ1-5, with a possible D match to TRBD1 (5 bases). V shed 6 bases and J shed 5 bases, with 17 bases lying between them. CDR1 and CDR2 (germline): SQVTM, ANQGSEA. CDR3 length equals 14 residues. The CDR3: CSVASGSGDQPQHF. The CDR3 bases are TGCAGCGTCGCATCAGGGTCGGGCGATCAGCCCCAGCATTTT.

The chain carries TRBV12-3 or TRBV12-4 and TRBJ2-1, with D possibly being TRBD1 or TRBD2 (5 bases each). V gave up 2 bases and J gave up 6 bases, with 11 bases separating them. This CDR3 comprises 14 residues. The CDR3 loop is CASSLLGVANEQFF. CDR3 in DNA: TGTGCCAGCAGTTTACTGGGGGTCGCCAATGAGCAGTTCTTC.

This chain connects TRBV12-3 or TRBV12-4 to TRBJ2-1; the match to TRBD2 covers 8 bases. CDR3 length equals 13 residues. V was pared by 7 bases and J by 8 bases, with 7 bases of the junction left unmatched. As DNA, the CDR3 is TGTGCCAGCACGGGAGGGCCGGTCGATGAGCAGTTCTTC. Translation: CASTGGPVDEQFF.

This chain uses TRBV4-1 with TRBJ2-7, with D tentatively TRBD2 (5 bases). The V and J ends lost 4 bases and 3 bases respectively, with 16 bases between them. CDR1 is MGHRA, CDR2 YSYEKL, per germline. The CDR3 loop spans 15 amino acids. The CDR3 protein is CASSRKHGSSYEQYF. The CDR3 DNA follows: TGCGCCAGCAGCCGAAAGCATGGGAGTAGCTACGAGCAGTACTTC.

This clonotype has a handful of counts. J is TRBJ2-5 and V is TRBV7-2; D call uncertain. The germline CDR1 and CDR2 sequences are SGHTA and FQGNSA. The CDR3 has 16 amino acids. V lost 1 base and J lost 3, with 15 bases in between. CDR3 coding DNA: TGTGCCAGCAGCTTAGGTCTCACATTCCTAAAAGAGACCCAGTACTTC. Amino acids: CASSLGLTFLKETQYF.

The chain couples TRBV24-1 to TRBJ2-3, with 7 bases identical to TRBD1. Germline V lookup: CDR1 KGHDR, CDR2 SFDVKD. The CDR3 consists of 16 residues. J lost 0 bases, V lost 3 bases, and 5 bases had no gene match. The CDR3 coding sequence is TGTGCCACCAGTGATCGGACAGGTTTTAGCACAGATACGCAGTATTTT. The encoded protein is CATSDRTGFSTDTQYF.

The chain recombines TRBV12-3 or TRBV12-4 with TRBJ2-7; D is possibly TRBD2 (7 bases). V gave up 1 base and J gave up 0 bases, with 13 bases separating them. The CDR3 is 16 amino acids. The CDR3 region is CASSLDGGLRSYEQYF. CDR3 in DNA: TGTGCCAGCAGTTTAGACGGGGGGCTCCGCTCCTACGAGCAGTACTTC.

This chain joins TRBV4-1 and TRBJ2-1, with TRBD1 matching over 8 bases. CDR1 MGHRA and CDR2 YSYEKL come from the germline V gene. Germline trimming cut 1 base from V and 1 base from J; bases unmatched to any gene: 6. The CDR3 loop spans 17 amino acids. CDR3 DNA sequence: TGCGCCAGCAGCCAAGGGGTCAGGGGGCAGTCCTACAATGAGCAGTTCTTC. Residues: CASSQGVRGQSYNEQFF.

This clonotype was seen a handful of times. The J gene is TRBJ1-1, the V gene TRBV29-1; TRBD1 matches 8 bases. The length of the CDR3 is 13 residues. J was trimmed by 1 base and V by 8 bases; bases with no gene match: 6. In germline, CDR1 is SQVTM, CDR2 ANQGSEA. The CDR3 sequence is CSSSGGANTEAFF. The CDR3 DNA sequence: TGCAGCTCATCAGGGGGCGCGAACACTGAAGCTTTCTTT.

The chain carries TRBV12-3 or TRBV12-4 and TRBJ2-3; tentative D call: TRBD2 (7 bases). This CDR3 has 13 amino acids. Trimming took off 9 bases at V and 4 bases at J, with 14 bases between the two ends. The CDR3 spells CASGRGQADTQYF. The CDR3 bases are TGTGCCAGTGGGCGGGGGCAAGCAGATACGCAGTATTTT.

V gene TRBV20-1 combines with J gene TRBJ2-1; 8 bases are shared with TRBD2. The CDR3 sequence is 16 residues long. Looked up from germline, CDR1 is DFQATT and CDR2 is SNEGSKA (reference sequence). Germline trimming cut 0 bases from V and 9 bases from J; bases unmatched to any gene: 13. For the CDR3, the DNA is TGCAGTGCTAGAGATCGCAGCGGGGGTTCCTGGACTGAGCAGTTCTTC. It encodes CSARDRSGGSWTEQFF.